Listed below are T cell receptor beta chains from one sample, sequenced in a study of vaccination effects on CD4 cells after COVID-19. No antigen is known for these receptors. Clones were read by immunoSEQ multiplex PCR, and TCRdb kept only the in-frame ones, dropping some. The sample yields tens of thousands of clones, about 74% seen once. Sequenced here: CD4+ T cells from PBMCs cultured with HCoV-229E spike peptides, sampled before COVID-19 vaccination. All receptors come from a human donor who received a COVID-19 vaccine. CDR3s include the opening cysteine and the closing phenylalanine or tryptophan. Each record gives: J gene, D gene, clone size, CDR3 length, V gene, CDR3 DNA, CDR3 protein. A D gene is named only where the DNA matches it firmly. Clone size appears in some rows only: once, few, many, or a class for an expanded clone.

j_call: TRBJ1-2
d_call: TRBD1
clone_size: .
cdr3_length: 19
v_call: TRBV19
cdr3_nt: TGTGCCAGTAGGGTAGATACGCCGGGACAGGACGGTTGGGGCTATGGCTACACCTTC
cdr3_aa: CASRVDTPGQDGWGYGYTF

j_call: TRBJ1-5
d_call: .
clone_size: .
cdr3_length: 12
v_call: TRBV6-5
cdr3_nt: TGTGCCAGCACTCGGAGCAATCAGCCCCAGCATTTT
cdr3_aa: CASTRSNQPQHF

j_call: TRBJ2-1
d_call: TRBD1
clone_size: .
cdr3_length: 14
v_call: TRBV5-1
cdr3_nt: TGCGCCAGCAGCTTCACAGGGGGCTTCAATGAGCAGTTCTTC
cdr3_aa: CASSFTGGFNEQFF

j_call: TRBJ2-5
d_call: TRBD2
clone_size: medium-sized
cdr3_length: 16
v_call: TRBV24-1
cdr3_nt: TGTGCCACCAGTCTCAGCGGGGAGACGTGGGGAGAGACCCAGTACTTC
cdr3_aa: CATSLSGETWGETQYF

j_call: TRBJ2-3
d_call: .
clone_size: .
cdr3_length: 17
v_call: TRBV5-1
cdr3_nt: TGCGCCAGCAGCTTGGGATTTCAGGGGTTATTGACAGATACGCAGTATTTT
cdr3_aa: CASSLGFQGLLTDTQYF

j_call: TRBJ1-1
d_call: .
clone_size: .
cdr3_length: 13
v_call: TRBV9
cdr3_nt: TGTGCCAGCAGCAGGGGGACGAACACTGAAGCTTTCTTT
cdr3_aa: CASSRGTNTEAFF

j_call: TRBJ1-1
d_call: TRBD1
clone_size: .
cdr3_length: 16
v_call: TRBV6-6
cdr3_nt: TGTGCCAGCAGTTACTCGACAGGGGGCGAGAACACTGAAGCTTTCTTT
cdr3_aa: CASSYSTGGENTEAFF

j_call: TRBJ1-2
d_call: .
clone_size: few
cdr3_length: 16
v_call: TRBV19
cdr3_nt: TGTGCCAGTAGTATCCCCGGCGCAGCCGTTAACTATGGCTACACCTTC
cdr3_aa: CASSIPGAAVNYGYTF

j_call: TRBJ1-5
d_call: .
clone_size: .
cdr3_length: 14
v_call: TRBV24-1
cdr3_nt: TGTGCCACCAGTGATTCGTCCTACATTCAGCCCCAGCATTTT
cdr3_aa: CATSDSSYIQPQHF

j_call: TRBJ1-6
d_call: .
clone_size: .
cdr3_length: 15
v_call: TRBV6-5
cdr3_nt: TGTGCCAGCAGCTTTGAGGAGCCTCGAGATTCACCCCTCCACTTT
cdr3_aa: CASSFEEPRDSPLHF

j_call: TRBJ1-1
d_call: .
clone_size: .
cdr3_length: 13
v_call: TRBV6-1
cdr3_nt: TGTGCCAGCAGTTTAAGGGAGGGCACTGAAGCTTTCTTT
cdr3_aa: CASSLREGTEAFF

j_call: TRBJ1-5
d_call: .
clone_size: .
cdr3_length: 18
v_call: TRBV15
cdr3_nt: TGTGCCACCAGCAGAGATTCCCCAGGGCGCGGGGGGGATTGGCCCCAGCATTTT
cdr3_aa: CATSRDSPGRGGDWPQHF

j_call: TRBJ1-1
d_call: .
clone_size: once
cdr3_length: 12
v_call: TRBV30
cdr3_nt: TGTGCCTGGGCTACTCGGAACACTGAAGCTTTCTTT
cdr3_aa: CAWATRNTEAFF

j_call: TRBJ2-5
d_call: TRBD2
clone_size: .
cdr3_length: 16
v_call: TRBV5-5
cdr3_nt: TGTGCCAGCAGCTTGTTCTTAGCGGGGGGGAGGGAGACCCAGTACTTC
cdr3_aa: CASSLFLAGGRETQYF

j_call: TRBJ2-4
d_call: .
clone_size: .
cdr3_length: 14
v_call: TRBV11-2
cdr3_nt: TGTGCCAGCAGCTTAGGAAGAACAGAAAACATTCAGTACTTC
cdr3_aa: CASSLGRTENIQYF

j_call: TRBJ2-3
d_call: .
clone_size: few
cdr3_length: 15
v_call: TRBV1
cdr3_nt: TGCACCAGCAGCCAAGAGCCGGTAGTCAGGGATACGCAGTATTTT
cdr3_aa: CTSSQEPVVRDTQYF

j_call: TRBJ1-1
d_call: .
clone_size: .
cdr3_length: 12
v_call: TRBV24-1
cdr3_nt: TGTGCCACCAGTGATTCGAACACTGAAGCTTTCTTT
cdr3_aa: CATSDSNTEAFF

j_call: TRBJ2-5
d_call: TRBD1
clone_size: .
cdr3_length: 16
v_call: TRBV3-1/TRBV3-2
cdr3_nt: TGTGCCAGCAAAAGAGGGACAGGCACCCACCTGGAGACCCAGTACTTC
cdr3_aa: CASKRGTGTHLETQYF

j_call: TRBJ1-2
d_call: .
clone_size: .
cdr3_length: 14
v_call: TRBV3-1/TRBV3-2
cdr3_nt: TGTGCCAGCACCGCGGCGGGTCGGGGCTATGGCTACACCTTC
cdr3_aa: CASTAAGRGYGYTF

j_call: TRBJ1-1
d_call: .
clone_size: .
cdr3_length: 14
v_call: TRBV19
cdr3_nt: TGTGCCAGTAGTATTAATTTTATGAACACTGAAGCTTTCTTT
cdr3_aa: CASSINFMNTEAFF

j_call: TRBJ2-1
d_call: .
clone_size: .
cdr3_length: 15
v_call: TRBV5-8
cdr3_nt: TGTGCCAGCACCTTGGGCCTGGGAACCTACAATGAGCAGTTCTTC
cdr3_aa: CASTLGLGTYNEQFF

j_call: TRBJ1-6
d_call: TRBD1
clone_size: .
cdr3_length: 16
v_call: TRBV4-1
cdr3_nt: TGCGCCAGCAGCCAACCTTCAGGGGGCCAAAATTCACCCCTCCACTTT
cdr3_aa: CASSQPSGGQNSPLHF

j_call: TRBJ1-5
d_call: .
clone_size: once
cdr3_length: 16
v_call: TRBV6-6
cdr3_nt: TGTGCCAGCAGTTACTTCAGGGTGAATAGCAATCAGCCCCAGCATTTT
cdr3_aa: CASSYFRVNSNQPQHF

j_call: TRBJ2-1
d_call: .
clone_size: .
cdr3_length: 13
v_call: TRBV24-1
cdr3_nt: TGTGCCACCAGTGATTACGGGATCAATGAGCAGTTCTTC
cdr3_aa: CATSDYGINEQFF

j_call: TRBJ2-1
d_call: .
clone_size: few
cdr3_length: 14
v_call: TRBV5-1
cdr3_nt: TGCGCCAGCAGCTTGGTGGACAGCCACAATGAGCAGTTCTTC
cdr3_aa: CASSLVDSHNEQFF

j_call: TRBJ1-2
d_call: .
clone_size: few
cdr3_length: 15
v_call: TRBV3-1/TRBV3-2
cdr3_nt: TGTGCCAGCAGCCGAGAGGGACGGGCTAACTATGGCTACACCTTC
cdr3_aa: CASSREGRANYGYTF

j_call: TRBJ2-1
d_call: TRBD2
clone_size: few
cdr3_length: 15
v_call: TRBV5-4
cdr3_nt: TGTGCCAGCAGCTTGGTGAGCGGGGATAACAATGAGCAGTTCTTC
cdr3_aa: CASSLVSGDNNEQFF

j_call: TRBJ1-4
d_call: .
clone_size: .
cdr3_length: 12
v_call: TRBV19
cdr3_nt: TGTGCCAGTGGGACCGCGGGAGAAAAGCTGTTTTTT
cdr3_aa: CASGTAGEKLFF

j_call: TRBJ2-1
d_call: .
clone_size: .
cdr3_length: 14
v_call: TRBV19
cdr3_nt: TGTGCCAGTAGTATAATAGCGGTTAACAATGAGCAGTTCTTC
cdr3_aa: CASSIIAVNNEQFF

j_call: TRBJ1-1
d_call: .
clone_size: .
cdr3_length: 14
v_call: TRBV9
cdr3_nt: TGTGCCAGCAGCGGGGGACTCTTGAACACTGAAGCTTTCTTT
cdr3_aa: CASSGGLLNTEAFF

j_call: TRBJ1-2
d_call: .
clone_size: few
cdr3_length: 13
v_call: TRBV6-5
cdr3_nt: TGTGCCAGCAGGGAGAGGGAGGGCTATGGCTACACCTTC
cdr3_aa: CASREREGYGYTF

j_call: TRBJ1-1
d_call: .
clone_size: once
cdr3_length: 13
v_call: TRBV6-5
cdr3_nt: TGTGCCAGCAGGGTGGCACCGAACACTGAAGCTTTCTTT
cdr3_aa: CASRVAPNTEAFF

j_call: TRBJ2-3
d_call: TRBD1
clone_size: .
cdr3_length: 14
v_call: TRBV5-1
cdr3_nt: TGCGCCAGCAGCTTCCAGGGGGACACAGATACGCAGTATTTT
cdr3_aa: CASSFQGDTDTQYF

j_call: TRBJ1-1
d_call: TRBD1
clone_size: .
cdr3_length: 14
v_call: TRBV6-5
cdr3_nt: TGTGCCAGCAGTATAAGGAAGGGGGCCACTGAAGCTTTCTTT
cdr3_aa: CASSIRKGATEAFF

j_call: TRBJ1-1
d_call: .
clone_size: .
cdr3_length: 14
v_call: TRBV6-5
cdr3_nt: TGTGCCAGCAGTTACTCCGGGACGCAGCCTGAAGCTTTCTTT
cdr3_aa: CASSYSGTQPEAFF

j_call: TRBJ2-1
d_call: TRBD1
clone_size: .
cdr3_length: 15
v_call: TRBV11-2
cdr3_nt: TGTGCCAGCAGCTTAAGGACAGGGGCTGGTTATGAGCAGTTCTTC
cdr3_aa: CASSLRTGAGYEQFF

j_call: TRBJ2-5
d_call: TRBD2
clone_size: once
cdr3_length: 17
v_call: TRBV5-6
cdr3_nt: TGTGCCAGCAGCTTGAGTAGCGGGGGGGCTTCGAGAGAGACCCAGTACTTC
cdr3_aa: CASSLSSGGASRETQYF

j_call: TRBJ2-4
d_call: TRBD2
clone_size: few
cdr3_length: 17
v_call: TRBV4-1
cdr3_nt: TGCGCCAGCAGCCAAGCTCTTAGGACTAGTGTCAAAAACATTCAGTACTTC
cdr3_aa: CASSQALRTSVKNIQYF

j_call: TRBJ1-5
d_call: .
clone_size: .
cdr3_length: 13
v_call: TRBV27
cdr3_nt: TGTGCCAGCAGGCAGGGACCCAATCAGCCCCAGCATTTT
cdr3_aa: CASRQGPNQPQHF

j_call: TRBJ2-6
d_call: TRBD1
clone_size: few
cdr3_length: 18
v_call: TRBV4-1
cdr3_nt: TGCGCCAGCAGCCAAGAGGGACAGGCGATCTCTGGGGCCAACGTCCTGACTTTC
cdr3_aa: CASSQEGQAISGANVLTF

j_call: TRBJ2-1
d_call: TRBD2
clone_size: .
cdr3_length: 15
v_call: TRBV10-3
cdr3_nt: TGTGCCATCAGTGAAAATAGCGGGGGGGCAAATGAGCAGTTCTTC
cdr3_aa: CAISENSGGANEQFF

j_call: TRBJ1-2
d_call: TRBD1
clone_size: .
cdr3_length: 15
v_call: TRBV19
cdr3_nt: TGTGCCAGTAGTATTCGGGACAGGACCAACTATGGCTACACCTTC
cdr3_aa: CASSIRDRTNYGYTF

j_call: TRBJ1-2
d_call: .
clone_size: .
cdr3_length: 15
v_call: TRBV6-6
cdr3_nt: TGTGCCAGCAGTTACGGGACCTTAACAGGGAATGGCTACACCTTC
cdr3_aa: CASSYGTLTGNGYTF

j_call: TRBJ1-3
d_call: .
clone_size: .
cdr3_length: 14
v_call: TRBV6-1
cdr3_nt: TGTGCCAGCAGTGACGGCGGAGGTCGTGACACCATATATTTT
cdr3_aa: CASSDGGGRDTIYF

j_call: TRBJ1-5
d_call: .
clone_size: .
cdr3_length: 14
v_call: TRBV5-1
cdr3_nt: TGCGCCAGCAGTTTGGACGGGAGCAATCAGCCCCAGCATTTT
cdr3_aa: CASSLDGSNQPQHF

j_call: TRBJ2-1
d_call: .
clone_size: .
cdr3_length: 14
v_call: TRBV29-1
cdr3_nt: TGCAGTTCTATTCCCGACGACCATTACAATGAGCAGTTCTTC
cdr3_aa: CSSIPDDHYNEQFF

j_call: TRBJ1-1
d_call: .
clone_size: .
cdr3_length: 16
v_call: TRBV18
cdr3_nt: TGTGCCAGCTCACCACTCGGTCAGCTGCTGAACACTGAAGCTTTCTTT
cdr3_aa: CASSPLGQLLNTEAFF

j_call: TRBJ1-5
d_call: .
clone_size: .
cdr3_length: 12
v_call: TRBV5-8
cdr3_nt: TGTGCCAGCGAAAGAGGTAATCAGCCCCAGCATTTT
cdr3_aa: CASERGNQPQHF

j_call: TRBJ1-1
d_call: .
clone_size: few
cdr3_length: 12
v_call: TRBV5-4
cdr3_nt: TGTGCCAGCAGGAGGGACGGATCTGAAGCTTTCTTT
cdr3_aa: CASRRDGSEAFF

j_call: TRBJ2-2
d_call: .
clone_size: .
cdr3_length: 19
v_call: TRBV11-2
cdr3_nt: TGTGCCAGCAGCTTATTTACGGCGAACCTTAACCCGAACACCGGGGAGCTGTTTTTT
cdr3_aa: CASSLFTANLNPNTGELFF